One and the same sample provided the 27 T cell receptor beta chains below, sequenced in a study of blood T cell repertoires in COVID-19. Here immunoSEQ multiplex PCR was the method, and the copy in TCRdb shows in-frame clones only, minus some. Found here are about 15,000 clones, about 80% of them singletons; the top ten hold more than 14%. The specimen sequenced was peripheral blood. All receptors come from a human donor in a cohort sampled during active COVID-19.

This rearrangement joins TRBV4-2 to TRBJ2-2, with 11 nucleotides matching TRBD2. From germline, CDR1 is LGHNA and CDR2 YNFKEQ. The V gene end was trimmed by 2 bases and the J gene end by 5 bases; junction bases not matched to a gene: 4. CDR3 length: 16 amino acids. The CDR3 reads CASSQNSGGATGELFF. The CDR3 DNA reads as TGTGCCAGCAGCCAAAATAGCGGGGGGGCGACCGGGGAGCTGTTTTTT.

This chain uses TRBV6-2 or TRBV6-3 with TRBJ1-1; D is perhaps TRBD1 (5 bases). Trimming removed 6 bases at V and 4 bases at J, with 12 bases between. The CDR3 runs 13 residues. Germline V lookup: CDR1 MNHEY, CDR2 SVGEGT. The DNA for the CDR3 is TGTGCCAGCAGCCCGGGGGGAGGCACTGAAGCTTTCTTT. This codes for CASSPGGGTEAFF.

This clone has more than one count but fewer than ten. The chain recombines TRBV9 with TRBJ1-2; D is ambiguous. The CDR3 extends over 13 amino acids. Trimming cost V 0 bases and J 6 bases, with 9 bases left between them. In germline, CDR1 is SGDLS, CDR2 YYNGEE. CDR3 in DNA: TGTGCCAGCAGCGTAGCCCCGGGAGATGGCTACACCTTC. Protein product: CASSVAPGDGYTF.

The rearrangement uses TRBV6-5 and TRBJ2-1; TRBD2 agrees at 11 bases. J gave up 9 bases and V 5 bases, and 9 bases lay outside the gene matches. This CDR3 is built from 15 residues. Germline V gene lookup returns CDR1 MNHEY and CDR2 SVGAGI. The CDR3 loop reads CASSMTSGVLSEQFF. The CDR3 DNA follows: TGTGCCAGCAGTATGACTAGCGGGGTTTTAAGTGAGCAGTTCTTC.

The chain carries TRBV4-2 and TRBJ1-5, with D uncertain. CDR3 length: 15 residues. The germline gives CDR1 LGHNA, CDR2 YNFKEQ. Between the trimmed V and J ends, which lost 0 bases and 4 bases, there was a span of 10 bases. The CDR3 DNA follows: TGTGCCAGCAGCCAAGAAGGTAAGCGGAATCAGCCCCAGCATTTT. It codes for CASSQEGKRNQPQHF.

This clone was seen only a few times. J is TRBJ2-4 and V is TRBV27; perhaps TRBD2 as D (6 bases). CDR3 length: 12 residues. Trimming removed 2 bases from V and 13 bases from J, with 12 bases in between. Germline V gene data show CDR1 as MNHEY and CDR2 as SMNVEV (reference sequence). CDR3 coding DNA: TGTGCCAGCAGTTTAATGGGGGGTAAGCAGTACTTC. It translates to CASSLMGGKQYF.

This chain links TRBV5-1 with TRBJ2-7; TRBD2 matches 7 bases. The junction had 9 bases not matched to a gene; V was cut back by 0 bases and J by 0 bases. This CDR3 comprises 17 residues. The germline gives CDR1 SGHRS, CDR2 YFSETQ. This CDR3 is CASSLVGGRAGSYEQYF. The CDR3 DNA reads as TGCGCCAGCAGCTTGGTTGGGGGGAGGGCCGGCTCCTACGAGCAGTACTTC.

This clone showed up just once. The chain combines TRBV27 with TRBJ1-5; D is ambiguous. V gave up 0 bases and J gave up 2 bases, with 8 bases separating them. CDR3 size: 15 residues. Germline-derived CDR1 and CDR2 are MNHEY and SMNVEV (reference sequence). As DNA, the CDR3 is TGTGCCAGCAGTTTATCGGTAGGAGGCAATCAGCCCCAGCATTTT. Amino acid sequence: CASSLSVGGNQPQHF.

A single count supports this clone. The V gene is TRBV18, the J gene TRBJ2-3; 9 positions agree with TRBD1. The CDR3 consists of 15 residues. Trimming took 3 bases from V and 6 from J; bases not matched to a gene: 7. The germline V gene encodes CDR1 KGHSH and CDR2 LQKENI. The CDR3: CASSPPTGGKDTQYF. The CDR3 nucleotides read TGTGCCAGCTCACCCCCGACAGGGGGAAAGGATACGCAGTATTTT.

The chain recombines TRBV6-6 with TRBJ1-5, with 8 bases aligning to TRBD1. CDR1 MNHNY and CDR2 SVGAGI come from the germline V gene (reference sequence). The CDR3 runs to 14 residues. The J segment lost 10 bases and the V segment lost 4 bases, leaving 9 bases of the junction unmatched. The CDR3 spells CASSFGQGGDPQHF. The CDR3 bases are TGTGCCAGCAGTTTTGGACAGGGTGGGGATCCCCAGCATTTT.

The gene calls are TRBV28 and TRBJ1-5, with D possibly matching TRBD1 (6 bases). The CDR3 is 12 amino acids. V lost 6 bases to trimming and J lost 6 bases, with 9 bases between them. Germline-derived CDR1 and CDR2 are MDHEN and SYDVKM. Written as DNA, the CDR3 is TGTGCCAGCAGATTGACAGGTCAGCCCCAGCATTTT. It translates to CASRLTGQPQHF.

The chain combines TRBV2 with TRBJ2-7, with 10 bases matching TRBD1. Looked up from germline, CDR1 is SNHLY and CDR2 is FYNNEI. J gave up 4 bases and V 4 bases, and 4 bases lay outside the gene matches. The CDR3 totals 14 residues. The CDR3: CASSGGTGDYEQYF. Written as DNA, the CDR3 is TGTGCCAGCAGTGGGGGGACAGGGGATTACGAGCAGTACTTC.

V usage is TRBV5-1 and J usage is TRBJ2-2; 7 positions agree with TRBD1. J lost 5 bases, V lost 2 bases, and 3 bases had no gene match. This CDR3 has 14 amino acids. Germline V lookup: CDR1 SGHRS, CDR2 YFSETQ. The CDR3 DNA follows: TGCGCCAGCAGCTTTTACAGGGGAACCGGGGAGCTGTTTTTT. It encodes CASSFYRGTGELFF.

The chain employs TRBV28 and TRBJ2-7, with 15 bases aligning to TRBD2. CDR3 size: 14 residues. After removal of 5 bases from V and 9 bases from J, the junction contained 5 bases not matched to a gene. Germline CDR1 and CDR2: MDHEN and SYDVKM. The CDR3 coding sequence is TGTGCCAGCAGTCGAGGGGGACTAGCGGGAGGGCAGTACTTC. It yields the protein CASSRGGLAGGQYF.

The table lists this clone with a few counts. This sequence joins TRBV6-2 or TRBV6-3 and TRBJ2-1; D gene ambiguous. The V and J ends lost 3 bases and 0 bases respectively, with 12 bases between them. The CDR3 spans 16 residues. Germline assignment: CDR1 MNHEY and CDR2 SVGEGT. CDR3 nucleotides: TGTGCCAGCAGTTATTTCAGCGTCGGCTCCTACAATGAGCAGTTCTTC. Translation gives CASSYFSVGSYNEQFF.

V usage is TRBV18 and J usage is TRBJ1-1; 11 bases are shared with TRBD1. Per the germline V gene, CDR1 is KGHSH and CDR2 is LQKENI. V gave up 7 bases and J gave up 11 bases; unmatched junction bases: 9. The CDR3 contains 13 residues. The CDR3 coding sequence is TGTGCCAGCTTCAAGGGGGACAGGGGGGATGCTTTCTTT. This gives the protein CASFKGDRGDAFF.

V and J are TRBV11-2 and TRBJ1-4; a weak D match, TRBD1 (6 bases). The ends were cut back, 2 bases at V and 5 bases at J, with 12 bases in the middle. This CDR3 is built from 15 residues. Germline CDR1 SGHAT, CDR2 FQNNGV. CDR3 sequence: CASSLPGRGNEKLFF. As DNA, the CDR3 is TGTGCCAGCAGCTTACCAGGGAGGGGGAATGAAAAACTGTTTTTT.

V gene TRBV6-5 combines with J gene TRBJ1-6; TRBD1 might be the D (6 bases). This CDR3 has 13 amino acids. V lost 6 bases to trimming and J lost 9 bases, with 12 bases between them. The germline CDR1 and CDR2 sequences are MNHEY and SVGAGI. The CDR3 DNA sequence: TGTGCCAGCAGCACAGGGTTTAGTTCACCCCTCCACTTT. Translating gives CASSTGFSSPLHF.

In this sample, this clone turned up a few times. The chain links TRBV28 to TRBJ1-5; D perhaps matches TRBD1 (5 bases). Germline V CDR1 and CDR2: MDHEN, SYDVKM. Between the trimmed V and J ends, which lost 3 bases and 1 base, there was a span of 10 bases. This CDR3 comprises 15 residues. CDR3 bases: TGTGCCAGCAGTTTTTATCAGGGAAGCAATCAGCCCCAGCATTTT. This gives the protein CASSFYQGSNQPQHF.

This clone appeared a single time. The genes are TRBV29-1 and TRBJ1-1; D uncertain. Germline CDR1 SQVTM, CDR2 ANQGSEA. V shed 5 bases and J shed 0 bases, with 13 bases lying between them. The CDR3 contains 14 residues. CDR3 amino acids: CSVSEASMNTEAFF. The CDR3 DNA is TGCAGCGTTTCCGAGGCCAGTATGAACACTGAAGCTTTCTTT.

This clone was seen once. V usage is TRBV5-1 and J usage is TRBJ2-3; TRBD2 matches at 7 bases. Germline values: CDR1 SGHRS, CDR2 YFSETQ. The CDR3 has 14 residues. J gave up 2 bases and V 7 bases, and 7 bases lay outside the gene matches. CDR3: CASGGEGYTDTQYF. CDR3 DNA sequence: TGCGCCAGCGGCGGGGAGGGCTACACAGATACGCAGTATTTT.

V is TRBV20-1 and J is TRBJ2-7; 7 bases agree with TRBD2. V was pared by 3 bases and J by 0 bases, with 5 bases of the junction left unmatched. CDR3 length: 14 amino acids. CDR1 and CDR2 (germline): DFQATT, SNEGSKA (reference sequence). The CDR3, as DNA: TGCAGTGCTAGTACTAGCGACAGCTCCTACGAGCAGTACTTC. Translation: CSASTSDSSYEQYF.

This chain links TRBV2 with TRBJ2-7, with 7 bases lining up with TRBD1. The length of the CDR3 is 14 residues. The ends lost 4 bases at V and 6 bases at J; junction bases unmatched: 9. The germline V gene has CDR1 SNHLY and CDR2 FYNNEI. The DNA for the CDR3 is TGTGCCAGCAGTGTTACAGGGGCCGGAGGCGAGCAGTACTTC. It codes for CASSVTGAGGEQYF.

V is TRBV6-5 and J is TRBJ2-5, with D unclear. The CDR3 has 15 residues. Germline V gene sequence: CDR1 MNHEY, CDR2 SVGAGI. V was shortened by 6 bases and J by 1 base, with 15 bases between the two germline ends. The DNA of the CDR3 is TGTGCCAGCAGCCCACTGACCACTACCCAAGAGACCCAGTACTTC. It encodes CASSPLTTTQETQYF.

The chain is built from TRBV28 and TRBJ2-7; 12 nucleotides agree with TRBD2. After removal of 3 bases from V and 3 bases from J, the junction contained 0 bases not matched to a gene. CDR1 is MDHEN and CDR2 is SYDVKM in the germline V gene. This CDR3 comprises 14 residues. CDR3 nucleotides: TGTGCCAGCAGTTTGACTAGCGGGAGCTACGAGCAGTACTTC. Residues: CASSLTSGSYEQYF.

The rearrangement links TRBV3-1 (or the pseudogene TRBV3-2) to TRBJ2-3, with 10 bases aligning to TRBD2. The CDR3 is 17 amino acids. CDR1 LGHDT and CDR2 YNNKEL come from the germline V gene (reference sequence). V shed 1 base and J 3 bases; nucleotides not matched to a gene: 7. CDR3 region: CASSQGASGGATDTQYF. As DNA, the CDR3 is TGTGCCAGCAGCCAAGGGGCCAGCGGGGGGGCAACAGATACGCAGTATTTT.

The chain links TRBV28 to TRBJ2-7; D is possibly TRBD1 (5 bases). V was trimmed by 5 bases and J by 0 bases, leaving 8 bases between them. The CDR3 sequence is 13 residues long. Germline V gives CDR1 MDHEN, CDR2 SYDVKM. CDR3 residues: CASSRDSSYEQYF. CDR3 coding DNA: TGTGCCAGCAGTCGCGACAGCTCCTACGAGCAGTACTTC.